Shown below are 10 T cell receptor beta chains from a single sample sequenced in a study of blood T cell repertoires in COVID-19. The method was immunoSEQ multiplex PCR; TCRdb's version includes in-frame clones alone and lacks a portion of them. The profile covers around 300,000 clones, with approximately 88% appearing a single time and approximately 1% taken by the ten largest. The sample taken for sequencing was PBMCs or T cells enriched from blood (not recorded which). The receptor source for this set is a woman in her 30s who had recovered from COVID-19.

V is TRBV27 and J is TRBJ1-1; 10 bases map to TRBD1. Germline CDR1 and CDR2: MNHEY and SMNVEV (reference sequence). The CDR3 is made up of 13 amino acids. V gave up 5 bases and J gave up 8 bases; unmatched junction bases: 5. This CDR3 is CASSLRDRGEAFF. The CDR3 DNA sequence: TGTGCCAGCAGTCTGAGGGACAGGGGAGAAGCTTTCTTT.

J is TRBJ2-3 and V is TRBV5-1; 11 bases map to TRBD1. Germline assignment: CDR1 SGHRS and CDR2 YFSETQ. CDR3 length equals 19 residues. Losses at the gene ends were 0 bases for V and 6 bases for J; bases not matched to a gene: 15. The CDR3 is CASSLASMDRGLKGDTQYF. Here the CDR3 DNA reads TGCGCCAGCAGCTTGGCCTCCATGGACAGGGGGCTTAAAGGGGATACGCAGTATTTT.

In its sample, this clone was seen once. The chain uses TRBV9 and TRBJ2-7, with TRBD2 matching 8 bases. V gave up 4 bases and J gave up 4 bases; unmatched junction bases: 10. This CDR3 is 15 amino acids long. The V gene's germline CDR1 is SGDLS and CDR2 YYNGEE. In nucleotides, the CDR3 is TGTGCCAGCAGCCCGGGCGGGAGGACGTCGTACGAGCAGTACTTC. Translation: CASSPGGRTSYEQYF. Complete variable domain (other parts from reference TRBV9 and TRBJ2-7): DSGVTQTPKHLITATGQRVTLRCSPRSGDLSVYWYQQSLDQGLQFLIQYYNGEERAKGNILERFSAQQFPDLHSELNLSSLELGDSALYFCASSPGGRTSYEQYFGPGTRLTVT.

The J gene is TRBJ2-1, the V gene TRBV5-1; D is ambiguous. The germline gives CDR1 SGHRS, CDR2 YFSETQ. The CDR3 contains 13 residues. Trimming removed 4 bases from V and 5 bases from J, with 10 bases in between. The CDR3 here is CASSVDPDNEQFF. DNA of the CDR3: TGCGCCAGCAGCGTGGACCCGGACAATGAGCAGTTCTTC. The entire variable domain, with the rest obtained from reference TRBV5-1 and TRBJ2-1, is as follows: KAGVTQTPRYLIKTRGQQVTLSCSPISGHRSVSWYQQTPGQGLQFLFEYFSETQRNKGNFPGRFSGRQFSNSRSEMNVSTLELGDSALYLCASSVDPDNEQFFGPGTRLTVL.

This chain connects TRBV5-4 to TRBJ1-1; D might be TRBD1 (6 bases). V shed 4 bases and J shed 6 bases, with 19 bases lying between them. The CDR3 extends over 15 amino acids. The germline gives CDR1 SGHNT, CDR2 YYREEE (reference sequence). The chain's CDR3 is CASSPVRQGKAEAFF. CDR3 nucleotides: TGTGCCAGCAGCCCGGTTCGTCAGGGGAAGGCTGAAGCTTTCTTT.

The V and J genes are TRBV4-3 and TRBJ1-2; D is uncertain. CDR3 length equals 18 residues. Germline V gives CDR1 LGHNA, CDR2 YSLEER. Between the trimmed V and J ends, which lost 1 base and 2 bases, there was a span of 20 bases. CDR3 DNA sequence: TGCGCCAGCAGCCAAGCCCCCCTCGGCGGAGGGAAAAACTATGGCTACACCTTC. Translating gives CASSQAPLGGGKNYGYTF.

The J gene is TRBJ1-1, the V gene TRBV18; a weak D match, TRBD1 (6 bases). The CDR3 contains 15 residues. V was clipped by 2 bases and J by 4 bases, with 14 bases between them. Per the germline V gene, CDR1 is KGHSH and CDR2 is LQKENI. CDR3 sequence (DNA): TGTGCCAGCTCACCAAATCGGGGGGCGGGCACTGAAGCTTTCTTT. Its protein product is CASSPNRGAGTEAFF. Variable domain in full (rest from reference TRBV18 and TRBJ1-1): NAGVMQNPRHLVRRRGQEARLRCSPMKGHSHVYWYRQLPEEGLKFMVYLQKENIIDESGMPKERFSAEFPKEGPSILRIQQVVRGDSAAYFCASSPNRGAGTEAFFGQGTRLTVV.

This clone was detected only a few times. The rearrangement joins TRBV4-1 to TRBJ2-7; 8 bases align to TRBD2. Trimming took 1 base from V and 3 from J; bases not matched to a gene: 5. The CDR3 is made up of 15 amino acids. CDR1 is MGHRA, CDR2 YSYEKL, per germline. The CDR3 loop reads CASSQAFAGGYEQYF. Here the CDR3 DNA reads TGCGCCAGCAGCCAAGCTTTCGCGGGAGGCTACGAGCAGTACTTC.

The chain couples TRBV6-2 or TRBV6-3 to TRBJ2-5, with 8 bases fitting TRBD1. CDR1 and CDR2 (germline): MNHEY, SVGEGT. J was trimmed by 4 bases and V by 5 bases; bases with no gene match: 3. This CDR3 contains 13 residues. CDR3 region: CASSDRGPETQYF. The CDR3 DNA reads TGTGCCAGCAGTGACAGGGGACCAGAGACCCAGTACTTC.

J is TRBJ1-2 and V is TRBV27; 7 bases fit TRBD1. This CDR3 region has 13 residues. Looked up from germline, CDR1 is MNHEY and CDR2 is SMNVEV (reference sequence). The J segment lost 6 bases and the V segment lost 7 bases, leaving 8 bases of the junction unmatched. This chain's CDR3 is CASKEQGRNGYTF. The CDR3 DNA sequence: TGTGCCAGCAAGGAACAGGGGAGGAATGGCTACACCTTC.